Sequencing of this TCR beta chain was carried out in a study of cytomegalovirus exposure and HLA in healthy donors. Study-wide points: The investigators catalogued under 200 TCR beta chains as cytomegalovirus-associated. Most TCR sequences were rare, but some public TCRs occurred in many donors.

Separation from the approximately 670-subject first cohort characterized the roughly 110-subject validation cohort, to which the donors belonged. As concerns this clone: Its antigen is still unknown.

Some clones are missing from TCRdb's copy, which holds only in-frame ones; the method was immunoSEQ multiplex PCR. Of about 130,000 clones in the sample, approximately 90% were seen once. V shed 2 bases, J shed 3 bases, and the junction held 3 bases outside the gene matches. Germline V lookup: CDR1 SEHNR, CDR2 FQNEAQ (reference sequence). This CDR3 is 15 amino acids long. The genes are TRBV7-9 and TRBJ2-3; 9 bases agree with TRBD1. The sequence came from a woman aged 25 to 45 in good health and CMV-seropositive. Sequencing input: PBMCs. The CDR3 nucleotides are TGTGCCAGCAGCTTACCGGGACAGGGAACAGATACGCAGTATTTT. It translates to CASSLPGQGTDTQYF.